This T cell receptor (beta chain) was sequenced for a study of T cell clonotyping in hematopoietic cell transplantation. Time point noted: recipient sample about 28 days before transplant, after cytoreduction. Sequenced by immunoSEQ multiplex PCR; TCRdb stores in-frame clones only, minus some. The sample yields about 38,000 clones, roughly 94% seen once. The sequence derives from a man aged 35 to 55 with chronic myeloid leukemia. Some clones in this sample may be carry-over from other donors' samples. Sequenced material: peripheral blood mononuclear cells, taken before stem cell transplant.

CDR3 in DNA: TGTGCCAGCAGCCCAGACCGCGCGGAGACCCAGTACTTC. This gives the protein CASSPDRAETQYF. V gene TRBV7-2 combines with J gene TRBJ2-5, with D unresolved. V dropped 5 bases and J dropped 5 bases, with 12 bases sitting between them. CDR1 is SGHTA and CDR2 is FQGNSA in the germline V gene. The CDR3 extends over 13 amino acids.